The 32 T cell receptor beta chains presented below share a single source sample, sequenced in a study of blood T cells in healthy people across ages. Sample-barcoded 5' priming and a J-beta primer mix drove a second PCR of roughly 7 to 11 cycles. TCRdb reanalysed the 5' RACE reads using MiXCR and keeps one entry per CDR3 protein. This table holds approximately 600,000 distinct CDR3 sequences, 58% found once. What was sequenced was blood. These receptors all stem from a man aged 60-69 years in good health.

CDR3 sequence (DNA): TGTGCCAGCAGTCCGACTCCAGGGTCCGTGAACACTGAAGCTTTCTTT. Its translation: CASSPTPGSVNTEAFF. The chain is built from TRBV28 and TRBJ1-1; a possible D gene is TRBD1 (5 bases). CDR1 is MDHEN, CDR2 SYDVKM, per germline. Between the trimmed V and J ends, which lost 5 bases and 0 bases, there was a span of 16 bases. The CDR3 sequence is 16 residues long.

In its sample, this clonotype was seen a few times. This chain links TRBV2 with TRBJ1-2, with TRBD1 as a possible D gene (6 bases). V lost 6 bases and J lost 8, with 19 bases in between. This CDR3 is 14 amino acids long. Germline lookup yields CDR1 SNHLY and CDR2 FYNNEI. The CDR3 DNA follows: TGTGCCAGCAGGGCGGACAGCCCCCGGAGGGGCTACACCTTC. Protein sequence: CASRADSPRRGYTF. The full variable domain, in which reference TRBV2 and TRBJ1-2 provide the parts outside the CDR3, is EPEVTQTPSHQVTQMGQEVILRCVPISNHLYFYWYRQILGQKVEFLVSFYNNEISEKSEIFDDQFSVERPDGSNFTLKIRSTKLEDSAMYFCASRADSPRRGYTFGSGTRLTVV.

The chain links TRBV7-9 to TRBJ2-5; perhaps D is TRBD1 or TRBD2 (5 bases each). The CDR3 is 14 amino acids. The germline gives CDR1 SEHNR, CDR2 FQNEAQ (reference sequence). The ends were cut back, 5 bases at V and 4 bases at J, with 14 bases in the middle. The CDR3 coding sequence is TGTGCCAGCAGCCCGGGACGTCGCCGAGAGACCCAGTACTTC. Residues: CASSPGRRRETQYF.

This clonotype was counted a few times. The chain combines TRBV10-3 with TRBJ2-5; 8 nucleotides line up with TRBD2. This CDR3 contains 16 residues. CDR1 ENHRY and CDR2 SYGVKD come from the germline V gene. Trimming cost V 2 bases and J 0 bases; bases outside gene matches: 5. The CDR3 coding sequence is TGTGCCATCAGTGAGGACGGGGGGGCCAACCAAGAGACCCAGTACTTC. Protein product: CAISEDGGANQETQYF.

This chain connects TRBV25-1 to TRBJ1-2; D gene unclear. The germline CDR1 and CDR2 sequences are MGHDK and SYGVNS. V was trimmed by 4 bases and J by 1 base, leaving 1 base between them. The CDR3 covers 11 residues. The CDR3 nucleotides are TGTGCCAGCAGTGGTAACTATGGCTACACCTTC. Translating it yields CASSGNYGYTF.

The rearrangement links TRBV7-2 to TRBJ2-7, with TRBD2 matching 7 bases. The J call may be in error: the DNA end matches TRBJ2-5 better. The CDR3 totals 15 residues. Germline loops: CDR1 SGHTA, CDR2 FQGNSA. The CDR3 sequence: CASSFSGGRGMTQYF. In DNA form, the CDR3 reads TGTGCCAGCAGCTTTTCTGGGGGGAGGGGTATGACCCAGTACTTC.

The rearrangement links TRBV4-2 to TRBJ2-3; 10 bases match TRBD2. Looked up from germline, CDR1 is LGHNA and CDR2 is YNFKEQ. Unmatched junction bases numbered 12, after V lost 4 bases and J lost 8 bases. This CDR3 is built from 16 residues. The CDR3: CASSPPRSGGAGTQYF. CDR3 DNA sequence: TGTGCCAGCAGCCCCCCTCGGAGCGGGGGGGCCGGTACGCAGTATTTT.

The sample holds one count of this clonotype. The chain links TRBV5-5 to TRBJ1-6, with 10 bases that match TRBD1. In germline, CDR1 is SGHKS, CDR2 YYEKEE (reference sequence). The ends lost 5 bases at V and 9 bases at J; junction bases unmatched: 11. CDR3 length: 16 residues. The CDR3 DNA reads as TGTGCCAGCAGTATACCCCCGGGACAGGGGAGTTCACCCCTCCACTTT. It translates to CASSIPPGQGSSPLHF.

Ten or more counts support this clonotype. The V and J genes are TRBV13 and TRBJ2-5, with 7 bases that match TRBD2. Germline V gene data show CDR1 as PRHDT and CDR2 as FYEKMQ (reference sequence). The CDR3 length is 16 residues. V lost 5 bases, J lost 7 bases, and 16 bases stayed unmatched. CDR3 sequence (DNA): TGTGCCAGCAGCGCCATATCCCGAGAAGGCGGGGGGACCCAGTACTTC. Its translation is CASSAISREGGGTQYF.

Only a few counts were recorded for this clonotype. The chain uses TRBV29-1 and TRBJ2-1, with TRBD2 matching 13 bases. The CDR3 is made up of 14 amino acids. Trimming at V came to 6 bases and at J to 4 bases, leaving 3 bases not matched to a gene. Germline V gene data show CDR1 as SQVTM and CDR2 as ANQGSEA. CDR3 loop: CSVKLAGGYNEQFF. The CDR3 DNA sequence: TGCAGCGTCAAACTAGCGGGGGGGTACAATGAGCAGTTCTTC.

The rearrangement links TRBV20-1 to TRBJ2-5; D uncertain. The V gene lost 4 bases and the J gene lost 4 bases, with 13 bases spanning the gap. The germline CDR1 and CDR2 sequences are DFQATT and SNEGSKA (reference sequence). This CDR3 region has 13 residues. The CDR3 reads CSATTGAPETQYF. DNA of the CDR3: TGCAGTGCTACGACGGGCGCACCAGAGACCCAGTACTTC.

The chain has TRBV5-1 and TRBJ2-4; D uncertain. With the DNA end fitting TRBJ2-7 better, the J assignment may be wrong. The germline V gene has CDR1 SGHRS and CDR2 YFSETQ. The CDR3 length is 13 residues. This CDR3 reads CASRIPLAYEQYF. CDR3 sequence (DNA): TGCGCCAGCAGGATCCCGCTGGCCTACGAGCAGTACTTC.

This clonotype was picked up one time. The J gene is TRBJ1-6, the V gene TRBV25-1; TRBD1 might be the D (5 bases). This CDR3 is 15 amino acids long. With 2 bases removed from V and 7 bases from J, the gap between germline ends came to 12 bases. The germline V gene has CDR1 MGHDK and CDR2 SYGVNS. CDR3 residues: CASSERAGLNSPLHF. As DNA, the CDR3 is TGTGCCAGCAGTGAACGGGCAGGGTTGAATTCACCCCTCCACTTT.

The chain joins TRBV12-3 or TRBV12-4 to TRBJ1-5, with no clear D. This CDR3 is 16 amino acids long. V was trimmed by 1 base and J by 5 bases, leaving 15 bases between them. The CDR3: CASSLVAGLGYQPQHF. The CDR3 DNA reads as TGTGCCAGCAGTTTAGTGGCGGGTTTGGGATATCAGCCCCAGCATTTT.

V is TRBV5-1 and J is TRBJ2-5, with TRBD2 matching 9 bases. V dropped 5 bases and J dropped 5; count of bases not matched to a gene: 10. CDR3 length equals 15 residues. Germline loops: CDR1 SGHRS, CDR2 YFSETQ. The CDR3 bases are TGCGCCAGCAGTTATATAGCGGGGGCCGGGGAGACCCAGTACTTC. It codes for CASSYIAGAGETQYF.

The rearrangement joins TRBV6-1 to TRBJ2-7; the D is unclear. CDR3 size: 13 residues. Germline V lookup: CDR1 MNHNS, CDR2 SASEGT. V lost 2 bases and J lost 7, with 12 bases in between. The CDR3 sequence: CASSEWGIWEQYF. CDR3 sequence (DNA): TGTGCCAGCAGTGAATGGGGTATCTGGGAGCAGTACTTC.

This clonotype was observed a handful of times. V and J are TRBV20-1 and TRBJ1-2, with D uncertain. The CDR3 loop spans 13 amino acids. Germline CDR1 reads DFQATT; CDR2 reads SNEGSKA (reference sequence). Trimming removed 0 bases at V and 5 bases at J, with 10 bases between. DNA of the CDR3: TGCAGTGCTAGAGATGAGGGTCTGTATGGCTACACCTTC. Translating gives CSARDEGLYGYTF.

In this sample, this clonotype turned up a few times. The chain combines TRBV29-1 with TRBJ2-3; 10 bases are a match to TRBD2. CDR1 and CDR2 from the germline V gene are SQVTM and ANQGSEA. With V trimmed by 2 bases and J by 4 bases, 6 bases remained unmatched. CDR3 size: 15 residues. CDR3 nucleotide sequence: TGCAGCGTTGAATCGAAGCGGGGGGGCCCAGATACGCAGTATTTT. Amino acids: CSVESKRGGPDTQYF.

The V gene is TRBV28, the J gene TRBJ1-5; 7 bases match TRBD1. CDR3 length: 14 amino acids. The V segment lost 5 bases and the J segment 2 bases; nucleotides outside the gene matches: 3. In germline, CDR1 is MDHEN, CDR2 SYDVKM. CDR3 in DNA: TGTGCCAGCAGTACTGGACAGGGCAATCAGCCCCAGCATTTT. Residues: CASSTGQGNQPQHF.

The chain has TRBV21-1 and TRBJ2-7; the table's D call of TRBD1 was not tested on the DNA. TRBV21-1 is annotated as a pseudogene. The CDR3 totals 14 residues. The CDR3 loop is CASGEPGQGAGQYF. The CDR3 region has the DNA TGTGCCAGCGGAGAGCCGGGACAGGGGGCAGGGCAGTACTTC.

The J gene is TRBJ2-5, the V gene TRBV12-3 or TRBV12-4; the D is unclear. V gave up 4 bases and J gave up 11 bases, with 14 bases separating them. CDR3 size: 12 residues. CDR3 in amino acids: CASSYQTVEQYF. For the CDR3, the DNA is TGTGCCAGCAGTTATCAAACAGTAGAGCAGTACTTC.

The rearrangement joins TRBV9 to TRBJ2-1; TRBD1 might be the D (6 bases). The end of the DNA is better explained by TRBJ2-7, so the J call may be wrong. Germline values: CDR1 SGDLS, CDR2 YYNGEE. The CDR3 sequence is 15 residues long. The CDR3 coding sequence is TGTGCCAGCAGCACAGGGTCGAGCTCCTACAATGAGCAGTACTTC. It specifies CASSTGSSSYNEQYF.

This sequence joins TRBV28 and TRBJ2-7; the D gene could be TRBD1 or TRBD2 (6 bases each). The V gene's germline CDR1 is MDHEN and CDR2 SYDVKM. This CDR3 spans 15 amino acids. V lost 4 bases, J lost 3 bases, and 16 bases lay in between. CDR3 in amino acids: CASSSAAGGDYEQYF. The CDR3 DNA sequence: TGTGCCAGCAGTTCCGCCGCCGGGGGCGACTACGAGCAGTACTTC.

The rearrangement uses TRBV4-1 and TRBJ1-2; D call uncertain. With 0 bases removed from V and 6 bases from J, the gap between germline ends came to 8 bases. Germline values: CDR1 MGHRA, CDR2 YSYEKL. The CDR3 covers 13 residues. CDR3 region: CASSQDRIDGYTF. The CDR3 DNA follows: TGCGCCAGCAGCCAAGACAGGATAGATGGCTACACCTTC.

The chain carries TRBV12-3 or TRBV12-4 and TRBJ2-4; tentatively, D is TRBD1 (5 bases). The end of the DNA aligns better with TRBJ2-7, so the J call may be wrong. The CDR3 is 13 amino acids. The CDR3: CASARTDNYEQYF. DNA of the CDR3: TGTGCCAGCGCACGGACGGACAACTACGAGCAGTACTTC.

The J gene is TRBJ2-7, the V gene TRBV5-1, with TRBD2 identical over 7 bases. V gave up 0 bases and J gave up 3 bases; unmatched junction bases: 3. Germline assignment: CDR1 SGHRS and CDR2 YFSETQ. This CDR3 contains 14 residues. The CDR3 bases are TGCGCCAGCAGCTTGGCTGGACTAGGCTACGAGCAGTACTTC. Amino acids: CASSLAGLGYEQYF.

About this clonotype: A read error may account for a junction end that differs from germline. The chain uses TRBV5-6 and TRBJ2-1; TRBD1 matches at 10 bases. CDR3 size: 14 residues. Germline CDR1 and CDR2: SGHDT and YYEEEE. The CDR3 DNA is TGCGCCAGCAGCCCCTGGGGACAGGGGAATGAGCAGTTCTTC. Its protein product is CASSPWGQGNEQFF.

This clonotype was found a few times. The chain employs TRBV28 and TRBJ2-7; D may correspond to TRBD1 or TRBD2 (6 bases each). Per germline, CDR1 MDHEN and CDR2 SYDVKM. V was clipped by 3 bases and J by 0 bases, with 12 bases between them. CDR3 length: 15 amino acids. The CDR3 bases are TGTGCCAGCAGTTTTAGGGGGGTAAGCTCCTACGAGCAGTACTTC. It specifies CASSFRGVSSYEQYF.

This clonotype appeared a few times. J is TRBJ2-7 and V is TRBV4-1; D is unclear. The CDR3 is 16 amino acids. The germline gives CDR1 MGHRA, CDR2 YSYEKL. The V end lost 0 bases, the J end lost 0 bases, and 12 bases lay between the germline ends. The CDR3 loop reads CASSQDWEQISYEQYF. CDR3 DNA: TGCGCCAGCAGCCAAGATTGGGAACAGATCTCCTACGAGCAGTACTTC.

The chain combines TRBV3-1 with TRBJ2-1; D might be TRBD1 (6 bases). The length of the CDR3 is 15 residues. Germline loops: CDR1 LGHDT, CDR2 YNNKEL (reference sequence). V lost 5 bases and J lost 0, with 11 bases in between. This CDR3 reads CASSEGGNSYNEQFF. CDR3 nucleotides: TGTGCCAGCAGCGAAGGGGGTAACTCCTACAATGAGCAGTTCTTC.

The chain links TRBV7-7 to TRBJ2-1, with a weak D call TRBD2 (6 bases). CDR3 length: 18 amino acids. CDR1 is SSHAT, CDR2 FNYEAQ, per germline (reference sequence). Trimming shortened V by 1 base and J by 5 bases, and 21 bases separated the two germline ends. For the CDR3, the DNA is TGTGCCAGCAGCTTAGACAGTCCCGGGGGACGATTAAACAATGAGCAGTTCTTC. This sequence encodes CASSLDSPGGRLNNEQFF.

J is TRBJ2-1 and V is TRBV6-5; D uncertain. From germline, CDR1 is MNHEY and CDR2 SVGAGI. With 0 bases removed from V and 4 bases from J, the gap between germline ends came to 13 bases. CDR3 length: 16 residues. In nucleotides, the CDR3 is TGTGCCAGCAGTTACTCTAGGCAGGTTGCTTACAATGAGCAGTTCTTC. Amino acids: CASSYSRQVAYNEQFF.